Below, 11 T cell receptor beta chains from the same sample are listed, as sequenced in a study of technical replicates of blood from several donors. Assay used: immunoSEQ multiplex PCR; TCRdb lists only in-frame clones, some missing. The table has tens of thousands of clones, roughly 98% seen once. The sample was T cells isolated from PBMCs. The receptors here all came from a human donor in good health.

The genes are TRBV19 and TRBJ2-1, with D tentatively TRBD2 (5 bases). The V gene lost 0 bases and the J gene lost 6 bases, with 9 bases spanning the gap. Looked up from germline, CDR1 is LNHDA and CDR2 is SQIVND (reference sequence). The CDR3 contains 14 residues. The CDR3 protein is CASSIEGRGNEQFF. The CDR3 DNA is TGTGCCAGTAGTATAGAGGGCCGGGGCAATGAGCAGTTCTTC. Filled out from reference TRBV19 and TRBJ2-1, the complete variable domain reads DGGITQSPKYLFRKEGQNVTLSCEQNLNHDAMYWYRQDPGQGLRLIYYSQIVNDFQKGDIAEGYSVSREKKESFPLTVTSAQKNPTAFYLCASSIEGRGNEQFFGPGTRLTVL.

Only one count was recorded for this clone. The chain carries TRBV18 and TRBJ2-7; 11 nucleotides line up with TRBD2. The CDR3 contains 15 residues. V was pared by 2 bases and J by 2 bases, with 2 bases of the junction left unmatched. CDR1 and CDR2 from the germline V gene are KGHSH and LQKENI. CDR3 amino acids: CASSPGTSGTYEQYF. CDR3 in DNA: TGTGCCAGCTCACCAGGGACTAGCGGTACCTACGAGCAGTACTTC.

The table lists this clone with a count of one. This chain connects TRBV4-2 to TRBJ2-1; 7 bases are shared with TRBD2. Germline V gene sequence: CDR1 LGHNA, CDR2 YNFKEQ. The junction had 13 bases not matched to a gene; V was cut back by 6 bases and J by 5 bases. This CDR3 region has 16 residues. The CDR3 reads CASSRVPGGPNNEQFF. The CDR3 DNA reads TGTGCCAGCAGTCGGGTTCCGGGAGGCCCCAACAATGAGCAGTTCTTC.

In this sample, this clone turned up once. The CDR3 nucleotides are TGCGCCAGCAGCCAAGATATGGGCGGGAGGGCGATCAATGAGCAGTTCTTC. It encodes CASSQDMGGRAINEQFF. The chain employs TRBV4-1 and TRBJ2-1, with TRBD2 matching over 9 bases. Germline V gene lookup returns CDR1 MGHRA and CDR2 YSYEKL. The trim removed 0 bases at V and 6 bases at J, leaving 9 bases unmatched. This CDR3 has 17 residues.

This chain joins TRBV6-5 and TRBJ1-5; 7 nucleotides agree with TRBD1. J gave up 10 bases and V 4 bases, and 7 bases lay outside the gene matches. The CDR3 extends over 13 amino acids. The V gene's germline CDR1 is MNHEY and CDR2 SVGAGI. CDR3 bases: TGTGCCAGCAGTTTGACCGACAGGGCACCCCAGCATTTT. This codes for CASSLTDRAPQHF.

V gene TRBV6-1 combines with J gene TRBJ1-5, with a tentative D call TRBD1 (6 bases). Germline assignment: CDR1 MNHNS and CDR2 SASEGT. This CDR3 is built from 16 residues. V shed 1 base and J shed 4 bases, with 14 bases lying between them. CDR3 in DNA: TGTGCCAGCAGTGAAGTTTTGGCCAGGGGAAATCAGCCCCAGCATTTT. Its translation is CASSEVLARGNQPQHF.

This clone has only one observation. The V gene is TRBV2, the J gene TRBJ2-3; D ambiguous. The CDR3 runs to 12 residues. V was trimmed by 6 bases and J by 4 bases, leaving 8 bases between them. Per the germline V gene, CDR1 is SNHLY and CDR2 is FYNNEI. In DNA form, the CDR3 reads TGTGCCAGCAGATCCTCTCCAGATACGCAGTATTTT. Its translation: CASRSSPDTQYF.

The chain couples TRBV10-3 to TRBJ1-1, with 8 bases matching TRBD1. The trim removed 6 bases at V and 1 base at J, leaving 10 bases unmatched. CDR3 size: 16 residues. Germline CDR1 reads ENHRY; CDR2 reads SYGVKD. The CDR3 DNA reads TGTGCCATCAGCCTTCAGCCAGGGGGCAGGAACACTGAAGCTTTCTTT. Translation gives CAISLQPGGRNTEAFF.

V gene TRBV6-4 combines with J gene TRBJ2-1, with a possible D match to TRBD2 (6 bases). The CDR3 loop spans 15 amino acids. Between the trimmed V and J ends, which lost 2 bases and 7 bases, there was a span of 15 bases. Germline V gene sequence: CDR1 MRHNA, CDR2 SNTAGT. The CDR3 sequence is CASSDLPGVGNEQFF. The CDR3 region has the DNA TGTGCCAGCAGTGACCTCCCGGGAGTAGGAAATGAGCAGTTCTTC.

In this sample, this clone turned up once. V gene TRBV19 combines with J gene TRBJ1-2, with D maybe TRBD1 (5 bases). V was cut by 5 bases and J by 8 bases, with 12 bases left in between. The length of the CDR3 is 12 residues. Germline V CDR1 and CDR2: LNHDA, SQIVND (reference sequence). The CDR3 DNA follows: TGTGCCAGTAGTCTACTAAGGGGCGGCTACACCTTC. The encoded protein is CASSLLRGGYTF.

This chain joins TRBV6-1 and TRBJ1-2; D not resolved. CDR3 length equals 13 residues. V was cut by 8 bases and J by 8 bases, with 18 bases left in between. In germline, CDR1 is MNHNS, CDR2 SASEGT. The CDR3 DNA reads TGTGCCAGCTCCGAGGATCTTTTCGAAGGCTACACCTTC. Amino acids: CASSEDLFEGYTF.